This TCR beta chain was captured by sequencing in a study of blood T cell repertoires in COVID-19. Study background: PBMCs, B-cell-depleted T cells, or T cells provided the cDNA or gDNA that made up the material.

Germline CDR1 and CDR2: SQVTM and ANQGSEA. The CDR3 is 13 residues long. V was shortened by 3 bases and J by 1 base, with 9 bases between the two germline ends. Assay: immunoSEQ multiplex PCR; the TCRdb copy retains only in-frame clones and omits some. Of a few hundred thousand clones listed, 80% to 90% are singletons. The chain has TRBV29-1 and TRBJ1-1; D might be TRBD1 (5 bases). The TCR was taken from a man between 18 and 35 years old with acute COVID-19. Material: PBMCs or T cells enriched from blood (not recorded which). The CDR3 here is CSVEDNRNTEAFF. CDR3 in DNA: TGCAGCGTTGAGGACAATCGGAACACTGAAGCTTTCTTT.